The 25 T cell receptor beta chains below come from one sample, sequenced in a study of blood T cell repertoires in COVID-19. Sequenced by immunoSEQ multiplex PCR; TCRdb stores in-frame clones only, minus some. The data contain some 180,000 clones, under 90% of them singletons. Sequencing was done on a sample of peripheral blood. These receptors were obtained from a man aged 55 to 70 with acute or convalescent COVID-19.

The rearrangement joins TRBV3-1 (or the pseudogene TRBV3-2) to TRBJ2-7; D may be TRBD1 (5 bases). The length of the CDR3 is 14 residues. CDR1 and CDR2 (germline): LGHDT, YNNKEL (reference sequence). V was shortened by 0 bases and J by 4 bases, with 10 bases between the two germline ends. CDR3 sequence (DNA): TGTGCCAGCAGCCAAGATCCAGGGTTGTACGAGCAGTACTTC. It codes for CASSQDPGLYEQYF.

V usage is TRBV7-2 and J usage is TRBJ2-3; 8 bases fit TRBD2. This CDR3 spans 13 amino acids. The junction had 5 bases not matched to a gene; V was cut back by 5 bases and J by 7 bases. Germline CDR1 and CDR2: SGHTA and FQGNSA. CDR3 region: CASSPPSGHTQYF. The CDR3 coding sequence is TGTGCCAGCAGCCCCCCTAGCGGGCATACGCAGTATTTT.

This chain joins TRBV4-1 and TRBJ1-5; D is perhaps TRBD1 (6 bases). Trimming left V 0 bases short and J 6 bases short, with 12 bases between. The CDR3 runs 15 residues. Germline CDR1 is MGHRA and CDR2 is YSYEKL. The CDR3 sequence is CASSQEDTGIQPQHF. The CDR3 DNA follows: TGCGCCAGCAGCCAAGAAGACACAGGGATTCAGCCCCAGCATTTT.

This chain links TRBV20-1 with TRBJ2-3; no firm D call. V was cut by 3 bases and J by 0 bases, with 16 bases left in between. The germline V gene encodes CDR1 DFQATT and CDR2 SNEGSKA (reference sequence). This CDR3 has 16 residues. CDR3 residues: CSASDRLRSSTDTQYF. The CDR3 DNA reads TGCAGTGCTAGTGATCGGTTAAGATCTAGCACAGATACGCAGTATTTT.

With respect to this clone: Other DNA sequences of this sample code for an identical CDR3. This rearrangement joins TRBV20-1 to TRBJ1-2; D remains ambiguous. Looked up from germline, CDR1 is DFQATT and CDR2 is SNEGSKA (reference sequence). V was cut by 0 bases and J by 8 bases, with 7 bases left in between. The CDR3 is made up of 11 amino acids. The CDR3 sequence is CSARDLGGYTF. Written as DNA, the CDR3 is TGCAGTGCTAGAGATCTAGGAGGCTACACCTTC.

The V and J genes are TRBV3-1 (or the pseudogene TRBV3-2) and TRBJ1-1; D call uncertain. The CDR3 consists of 18 residues. Germline assignment: CDR1 LGHDT and CDR2 YNNKEL (reference sequence). Trimming cost V 0 bases and J 1 base, with 18 bases left between them. The CDR3 DNA follows: TGTGCCAGCAGCCAAGATGTGGGGAGGGTTGGGTCGAACACTGAAGCTTTCTTT. Encoded protein: CASSQDVGRVGSNTEAFF.

V is TRBV19 and J is TRBJ2-1; 15 nucleotides align to TRBD2. The CDR3 loop spans 20 amino acids. The germline CDR1 and CDR2 sequences are LNHDA and SQIVND (reference sequence). The J segment lost 0 bases and the V segment lost 5 bases, leaving 11 bases of the junction unmatched. CDR3 nucleotide sequence: TGTGCCAGTAGTCTCGACGCCCCGGGACTAGCGGGGGGCTCCTACAATGAGCAGTTCTTC. It yields the protein CASSLDAPGLAGGSYNEQFF.

For this clone: Other DNA sequences in this specimen translate into the identical CDR3. The chain links TRBV30 to TRBJ1-5; D may be TRBD1 (6 bases). Germline V CDR1 and CDR2: GTSNPN, SVGIG (reference sequence). This CDR3 is built from 14 residues. Trimming left V 0 bases short and J 5 bases short, with 11 bases between. Here the CDR3 reads CAWSVKGGDQPQHF. The CDR3 DNA reads as TGTGCCTGGAGTGTAAAGGGGGGGGATCAGCCCCAGCATTTT.

The V gene is TRBV6-6, the J gene TRBJ2-2; TRBD2 matches at 13 bases. Unmatched junction bases numbered 13, after V lost 5 bases and J lost 4 bases. Germline V gene data show CDR1 as MNHNY and CDR2 as SVGAGI (reference sequence). The CDR3 length is 19 residues. The CDR3 nucleotides read TGTGCCAGCAGTCTCATGGGACTAGCGGGACCCTACCCCACCGGGGAGCTGTTTTTT. Translated: CASSLMGLAGPYPTGELFF.

V usage is TRBV10-3 and J usage is TRBJ1-5; D is perhaps TRBD1 (5 bases). Trimming took 0 bases from V and 9 from J, leaving 15 bases between them. The CDR3 totals 15 residues. The germline CDR1 and CDR2 sequences are ENHRY and SYGVKD. The CDR3 loop reads CAISESGAEKGPQHF. DNA of the CDR3: TGTGCCATCAGTGAGTCTGGGGCGGAAAAGGGGCCCCAGCATTTT.

This clone was detected once. The V call is TRBV4-1, the J call TRBJ2-2; 7 bases map to TRBD2. Germline V gene sequence: CDR1 MGHRA, CDR2 YSYEKL. The V and J ends lost 2 bases and 6 bases, in that order; junction bases with no gene match: 9. CDR3 length: 16 residues. Written as DNA, the CDR3 is TGCGCCAGCAGCCAAAGGGACGGGAGGTTCGCCGGGGAGCTGTTTTTT. This sequence encodes CASSQRDGRFAGELFF.

Comment on this clone: The same CDR3 also results from other DNA sequences found in this sample. The V call is TRBV19, the J call TRBJ1-5; tentatively, D is TRBD1 (5 bases). V gave up 6 bases and J gave up 4 bases, with 10 bases separating them. This CDR3 is 13 amino acids long. Per the germline V gene, CDR1 is LNHDA and CDR2 is SQIVND (reference sequence). CDR3 coding DNA: TGTGCCAGTAGAGACAGAGGTAATCAGCCCCAGCATTTT. This codes for CASRDRGNQPQHF.

For the CDR3, the DNA is TGTGCCATCAGCAACTCGGGGGGGCGCGGGAATGGCTACACCTTC. Encoded protein: CAISNSGGRGNGYTF. V and J are TRBV10-3 and TRBJ1-2; possibly TRBD1 for D (6 bases). Germline V lookup: CDR1 ENHRY, CDR2 SYGVKD. Trimming removed 6 bases from V and 6 bases from J, with 20 bases in between. The CDR3 loop spans 15 amino acids.

This clone has just one count. CDR3 sequence (DNA): TGTGCCTGGAGACCACGTGACAGGGAATATAATGAAAAACTGTTTTTT. Its translation is CAWRPRDREYNEKLFF. The chain carries TRBV30 and TRBJ1-4, with TRBD1 identical over 7 bases. The CDR3 consists of 16 residues. V lost 3 bases and J lost 4; bases outside the gene matches: 11. CDR1 and CDR2 (germline): GTSNPN, SVGIG (reference sequence).

This rearrangement joins TRBV27 to TRBJ1-5; weak D call: TRBD1 (5 bases). V was cut by 5 bases and J by 3 bases, with 14 bases left in between. The CDR3 is 15 residues long. Germline lookup yields CDR1 MNHEY and CDR2 SMNVEV (reference sequence). The CDR3 loop reads CASSPDSTVNQPQHF. The DNA for the CDR3 is TGTGCCAGCAGTCCTGACAGTACCGTCAATCAGCCCCAGCATTTT.

The rearrangement joins TRBV2 to TRBJ1-2; D is uncertain. Germline CDR1 and CDR2: SNHLY and FYNNEI. The CDR3 totals 15 residues. The V and J ends lost 0 bases and 4 bases respectively, with 12 bases between them. The CDR3 loop reads CASSEADGSLYGYTF. CDR3 bases: TGTGCCAGCAGTGAAGCTGACGGGTCGCTCTATGGCTACACCTTC. Complete variable domain (other parts from reference TRBV2 and TRBJ1-2): EPEVTQTPSHQVTQMGQEVILRCVPISNHLYFYWYRQILGQKVEFLVSFYNNEISEKSEIFDDQFSVERPDGSNFTLKIRSTKLEDSAMYFCASSEADGSLYGYTFGSGTRLTVV.

The CDR3 protein is CASSLLVVSGRAGNEQFF. The CDR3 DNA follows: TGTGCCAGCAGCTTACTGGTGGTTAGCGGGAGGGCAGGCAATGAGCAGTTCTTC. This sequence joins TRBV11-2 and TRBJ2-1, with 11 positions matching TRBD2. The length of the CDR3 is 18 residues. V was clipped by 2 bases and J by 6 bases; unmatched bases: 12. Germline assignment: CDR1 SGHAT and CDR2 FQNNGV.

The rearrangement links TRBV2 to TRBJ2-1; TRBD2 matches 7 bases. CDR3 length: 14 residues. CDR1 and CDR2 (germline): SNHLY, FYNNEI. The V and J ends lost 7 bases and 6 bases, in that order; junction bases with no gene match: 9. CDR3 sequence reads: CASTGWRESNEQFF. The CDR3 DNA sequence: TGTGCCAGCACTGGGTGGCGGGAGAGCAATGAGCAGTTCTTC.

This chain links TRBV28 with TRBJ1-1; the match to TRBD1 covers 7 bases. Germline V gives CDR1 MDHEN, CDR2 SYDVKM. This CDR3 region has 16 residues. V shed 5 bases and J 3 bases; nucleotides not matched to a gene: 12. CDR3 sequence reads: CASSPPGRGQDTEAFF. The CDR3, as DNA: TGTGCCAGCAGTCCCCCGGGTAGGGGGCAGGACACTGAAGCTTTCTTT. Variable domain in full (rest from reference TRBV28 and TRBJ1-1): DVKVTQSSRYLVKRTGEKVFLECVQDMDHENMFWYRQDPGLGLRLIYFSYDVKMKEKGDIPEGYSVSREKKERFSLILESASTNQTSMYLCASSPPGRGQDTEAFFGQGTRLTVV.

The chain employs TRBV18 and TRBJ1-5; D might be TRBD1 (6 bases). The CDR3 is made up of 14 amino acids. The germline V gene has CDR1 KGHSH and CDR2 LQKENI. V lost 3 bases and J 10 bases, leaving 16 bases between the germline ends. The CDR3 DNA reads TGTGCCAGCTCACCTGACAGGTCCTTGGGTCCCCAGCATTTT. The encoded protein is CASSPDRSLGPQHF.

This rearrangement joins TRBV19 to TRBJ1-1, with D tentatively TRBD1 (5 bases). Germline-derived CDR1 and CDR2 are LNHDA and SQIVND (reference sequence). The CDR3 has 15 amino acids. The V end was cut by 8 bases, the J end by 5 bases, with 21 bases between. The CDR3 region has the DNA TGTGCCAGTGTTTTAAAGTCAGGGCGGAAGACTGAAGCTTTCTTT. Translated: CASVLKSGRKTEAFF.

The CDR3 nucleotides are TGCGCCAGCAGCTTGGCTACCAGGCGGGGAGATACGCAGTATTTT. It is translated as CASSLATRRGDTQYF. The chain has TRBV5-1 and TRBJ2-3; a possible D gene is TRBD2 (6 bases). CDR1 and CDR2 (germline): SGHRS, YFSETQ. The length of the CDR3 is 15 residues. V was pared by 0 bases and J by 5 bases, with 13 bases between.

This clone is a singleton in its sample. The chain is built from TRBV28 and TRBJ2-7; D is possibly TRBD1 (7 bases). The V end was cut by 5 bases, the J end by 4 bases, with 21 bases between. Germline V gene data show CDR1 as MDHEN and CDR2 as SYDVKM. CDR3 length: 16 residues. The CDR3 loop is CASSGHGGTAFYEQYF. CDR3 DNA: TGTGCCAGCAGTGGCCATGGGGGGACAGCTTTTTACGAGCAGTACTTC.

This chain joins TRBV7-8 and TRBJ1-2; 8 positions match TRBD1. This CDR3 is built from 14 residues. V lost 4 bases and J lost 5; bases outside the gene matches: 6. The germline V gene encodes CDR1 SGHVS and CDR2 FQNEAQ. The DNA of the CDR3 is TGTGCCAGCAGCTCAGTCGACAGGGGATATGGCTACACCTTC. Translated, it gives CASSSVDRGYGYTF.

In its sample, this clone was seen once. This chain links TRBV5-1 with TRBJ2-2; a possible D gene is TRBD1 (7 bases). Between the trimmed V and J ends, which lost 4 bases and 4 bases, there was a span of 20 bases. Germline V lookup: CDR1 SGHRS, CDR2 YFSETQ. The CDR3 runs 17 residues. The CDR3, as DNA: TGCGCCAGCAGCCCGGGACTTACAGGGGAGGTCACCGGGGAGCTGTTTTTT. Its translation is CASSPGLTGEVTGELFF.